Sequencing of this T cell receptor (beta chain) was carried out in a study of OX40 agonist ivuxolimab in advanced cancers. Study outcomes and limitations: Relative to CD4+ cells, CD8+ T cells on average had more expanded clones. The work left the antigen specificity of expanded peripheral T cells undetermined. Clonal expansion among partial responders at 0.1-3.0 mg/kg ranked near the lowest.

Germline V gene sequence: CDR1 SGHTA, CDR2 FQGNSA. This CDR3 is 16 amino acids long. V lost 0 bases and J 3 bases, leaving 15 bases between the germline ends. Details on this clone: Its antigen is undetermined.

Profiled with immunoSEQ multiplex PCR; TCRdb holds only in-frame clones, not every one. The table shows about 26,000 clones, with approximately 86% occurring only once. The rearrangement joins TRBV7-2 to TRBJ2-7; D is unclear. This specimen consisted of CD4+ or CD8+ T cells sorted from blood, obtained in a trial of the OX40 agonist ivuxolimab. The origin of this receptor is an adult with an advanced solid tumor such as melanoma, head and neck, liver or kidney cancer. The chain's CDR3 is CASSLAPLRGHYEQYF. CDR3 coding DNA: TGTGCCAGCAGCTTAGCCCCACTCCGCGGCCACTACGAGCAGTACTTC. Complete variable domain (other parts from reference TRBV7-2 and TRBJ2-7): GAGVSQSPSNKVTEKGKDVELRCDPISGHTALYWYRQSLGQGLEFLIYFQGNSAPDKSGLPSDRFSAERTGGSVSTLTIQRTQQEDSAVYLCASSLAPLRGHYEQYFGPGTRLTVT.